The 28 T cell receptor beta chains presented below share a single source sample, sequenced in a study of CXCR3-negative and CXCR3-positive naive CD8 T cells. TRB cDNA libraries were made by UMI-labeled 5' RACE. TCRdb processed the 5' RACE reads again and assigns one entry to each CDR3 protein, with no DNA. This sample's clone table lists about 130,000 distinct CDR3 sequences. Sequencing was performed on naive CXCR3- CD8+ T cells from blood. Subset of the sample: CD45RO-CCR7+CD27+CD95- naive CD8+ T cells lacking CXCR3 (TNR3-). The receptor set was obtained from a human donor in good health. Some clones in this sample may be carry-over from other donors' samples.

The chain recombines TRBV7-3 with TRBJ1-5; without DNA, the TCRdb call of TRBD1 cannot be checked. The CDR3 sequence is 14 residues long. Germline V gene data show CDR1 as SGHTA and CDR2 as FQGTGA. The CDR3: CASSLPGSNQPQHF.

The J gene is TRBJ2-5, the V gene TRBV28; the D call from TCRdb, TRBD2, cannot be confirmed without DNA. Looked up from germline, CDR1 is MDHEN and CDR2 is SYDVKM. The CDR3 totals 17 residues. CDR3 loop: CASSHHASGGYQETQYF.

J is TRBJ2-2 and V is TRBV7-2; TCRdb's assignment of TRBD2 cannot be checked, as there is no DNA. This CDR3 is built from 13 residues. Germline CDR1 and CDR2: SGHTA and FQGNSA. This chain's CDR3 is CASSLTAAGELFF.

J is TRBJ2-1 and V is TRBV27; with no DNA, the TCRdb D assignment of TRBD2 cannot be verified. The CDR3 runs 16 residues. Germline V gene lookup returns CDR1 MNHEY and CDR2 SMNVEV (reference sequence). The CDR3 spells CASSPLAGWATNEQFF.

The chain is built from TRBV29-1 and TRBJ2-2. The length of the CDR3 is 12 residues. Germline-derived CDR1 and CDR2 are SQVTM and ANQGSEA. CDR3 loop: CSVAEDTGELFF.

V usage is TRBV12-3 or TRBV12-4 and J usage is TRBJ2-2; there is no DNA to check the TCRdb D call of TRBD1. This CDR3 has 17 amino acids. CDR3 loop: CASSLASPTGDTGELFF.

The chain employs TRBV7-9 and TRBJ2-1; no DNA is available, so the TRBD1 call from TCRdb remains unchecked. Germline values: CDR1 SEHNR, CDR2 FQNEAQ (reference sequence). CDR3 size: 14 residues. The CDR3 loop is CASSPWEGAYEQFF.

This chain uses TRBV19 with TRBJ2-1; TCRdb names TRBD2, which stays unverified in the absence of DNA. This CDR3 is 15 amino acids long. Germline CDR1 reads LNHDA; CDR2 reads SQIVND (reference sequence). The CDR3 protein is CASTLRRAGDNEQFF.

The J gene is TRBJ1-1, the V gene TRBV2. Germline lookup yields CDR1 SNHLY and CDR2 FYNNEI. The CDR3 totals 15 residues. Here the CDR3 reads CASSELESMNTEAFF.

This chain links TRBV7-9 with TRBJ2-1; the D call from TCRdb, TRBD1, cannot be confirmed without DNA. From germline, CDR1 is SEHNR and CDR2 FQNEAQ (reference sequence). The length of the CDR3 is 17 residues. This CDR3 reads CASSPVSVGTSYNEQFF.

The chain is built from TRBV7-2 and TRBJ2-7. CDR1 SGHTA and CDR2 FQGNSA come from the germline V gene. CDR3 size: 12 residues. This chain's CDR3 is CASSLVSYEQYF.

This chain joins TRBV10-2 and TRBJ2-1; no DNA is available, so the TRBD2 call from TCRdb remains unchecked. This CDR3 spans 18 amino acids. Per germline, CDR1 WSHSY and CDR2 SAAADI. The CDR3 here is CASSVFPQRGVSYNEQFF.

Here the CDR3 reads CASRTMTGATEAFF. The chain recombines TRBV19 with TRBJ1-1; as DNA is missing, the TRBD1 call by TCRdb cannot be tested. The CDR3 totals 14 residues. Germline CDR1 LNHDA, CDR2 SQIVND (reference sequence).

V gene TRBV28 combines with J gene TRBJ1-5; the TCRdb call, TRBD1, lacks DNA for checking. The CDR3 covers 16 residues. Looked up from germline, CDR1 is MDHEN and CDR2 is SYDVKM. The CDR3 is CASSYLGDRRNQPQHF.

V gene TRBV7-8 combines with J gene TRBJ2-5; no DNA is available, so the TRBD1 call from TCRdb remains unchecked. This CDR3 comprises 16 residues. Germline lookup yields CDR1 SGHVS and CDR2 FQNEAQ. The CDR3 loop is CASSSPWPGQQETQYF.

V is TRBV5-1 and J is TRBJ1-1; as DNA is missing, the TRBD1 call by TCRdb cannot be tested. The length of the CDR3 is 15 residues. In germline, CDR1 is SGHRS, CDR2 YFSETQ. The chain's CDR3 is CASSLEYRDNTEAFF.

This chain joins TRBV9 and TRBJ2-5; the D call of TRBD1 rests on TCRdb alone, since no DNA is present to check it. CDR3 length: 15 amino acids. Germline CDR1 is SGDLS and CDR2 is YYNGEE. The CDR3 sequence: CASSSQPGGIETQYF.

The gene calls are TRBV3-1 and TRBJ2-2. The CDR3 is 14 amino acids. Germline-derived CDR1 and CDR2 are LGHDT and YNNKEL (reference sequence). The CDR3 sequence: CASSLSQDTGEPFF.

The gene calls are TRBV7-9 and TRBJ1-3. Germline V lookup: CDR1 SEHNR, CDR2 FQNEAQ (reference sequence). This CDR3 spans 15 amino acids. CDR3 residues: CASSSPDGSGNTIYF.

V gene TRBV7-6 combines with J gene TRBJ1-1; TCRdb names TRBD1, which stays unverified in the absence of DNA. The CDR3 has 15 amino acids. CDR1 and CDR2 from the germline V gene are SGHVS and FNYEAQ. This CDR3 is CASSSPGGVNTEAFF.

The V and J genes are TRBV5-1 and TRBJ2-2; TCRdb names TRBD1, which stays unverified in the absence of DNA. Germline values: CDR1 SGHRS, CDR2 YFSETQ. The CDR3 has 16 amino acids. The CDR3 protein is CASSFRDRGRPGELFF.

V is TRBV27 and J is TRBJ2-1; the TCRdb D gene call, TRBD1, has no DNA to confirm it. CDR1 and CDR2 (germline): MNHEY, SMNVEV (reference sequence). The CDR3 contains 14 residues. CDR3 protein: CASSLGRGRDEQFF.

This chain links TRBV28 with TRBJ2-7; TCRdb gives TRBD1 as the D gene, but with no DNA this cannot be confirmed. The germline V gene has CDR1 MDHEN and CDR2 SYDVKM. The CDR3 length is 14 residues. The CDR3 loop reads CASSFRGLLYEQYF.

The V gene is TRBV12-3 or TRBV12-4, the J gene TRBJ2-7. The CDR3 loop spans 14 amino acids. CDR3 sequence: CASSLVGTSGEQYF.

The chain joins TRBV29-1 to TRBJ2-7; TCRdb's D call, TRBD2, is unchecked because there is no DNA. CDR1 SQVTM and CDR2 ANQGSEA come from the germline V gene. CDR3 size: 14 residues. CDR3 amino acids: CSAQATSGFQEQYF.

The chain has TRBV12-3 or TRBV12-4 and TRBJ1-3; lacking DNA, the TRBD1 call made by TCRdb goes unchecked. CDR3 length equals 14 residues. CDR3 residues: CASSFGGTGNTIYF.

The chain's CDR3 is CASTPRGGWSYEQYF. The chain carries TRBV19 and TRBJ2-7; the TRBD2 assignment by TCRdb is unverifiable without DNA. The CDR3 has 15 amino acids. Germline V CDR1 and CDR2: LNHDA, SQIVND (reference sequence).

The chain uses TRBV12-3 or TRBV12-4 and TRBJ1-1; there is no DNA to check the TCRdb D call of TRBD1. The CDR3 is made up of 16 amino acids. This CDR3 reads CASSRPGQGGSTEAFF.